This record looks at one TCR beta chain sequence and its context. This clonotype was seen more than once but under ten times. Its cognate antigen has yet to be identified. This may be a read error, as it is one base from a much larger clone. The source of the sample is a study of tumor-infiltrating lymphocytes in primary liver carcinoma (dated by TCRdb to about 2017). Concerning the study at large: The five patients, three men and two women aged 30 to 69 years, had hepatocellular carcinoma (four) or combined HCC and intrahepatic cholangiocarcinoma (one). Tumors of the five patients were stage T1-T3 N0M0 with maximum diameters of roughly 4.2 to 10 cm. Roughly 3.5 to 7.13 million productive TCRbeta reads were obtained per sample, and no significant difference in read depth was found between tissue types. Across five regions of each liver tumor, along with adjacent normal tissue and blood, the study brought together TCRbeta repertoire sequencing, expression microarrays and whole-exome sequencing. TCRbeta repertoire sequencing covered 35 or so specimens from 5 patients: 25 tumor regions, 5 adjacent noncancerous liver tissues and 5 peripheral blood samples. Agilent mRNA microarray profiling was performed on the approximately 25 tumor region samples to relate TCRbeta repertoire diversity to the local molecular phenotype. Reproducibility between technical replicate repertoires was high, with correlation coefficients above 0.98 and mean shared-clone rates around 0.88.

Total RNA and DNA were co-extracted from approximately 20-30 mg of bulk tissue with the AllPrep DNA/RNA mini kit, without cell sorting. Between late 2015 and March 2016, roughly five patients in China with histopathologically diagnosed primary liver carcinoma had their tumors surgically resected. Chronic HBV infection was present in the patients, and the patients were treatment-naive at sampling. Each tumor was sampled at five spatially separated regions: the tumor centre plus the superior, inferior, left-lateral and right-lateral poles. More than 85% viable tumor cells were found by histology in every tumor sample. Pieces of fresh tumor and adjacent tissue were cut in half, with one half kept in RNAlater at -80 degrees C and the other half sent for histology. V loses 6 bases, J loses 5 bases, and the germline ends lie 20 bases apart. The germline V gene (reference sequence) yields LNHNV for CDR1 and YYDKDF for CDR2. The CDR3 covers 16 residues, taking in both the cysteine and the phenylalanine. Only the CDR3 portion is preserved as DNA: 48 bases, with reading frame beginning at the first base.

What the study reported, not specific to this receptor: Just about 8-25% of top clones turned up in all five regions of a tumor, which suggests spatial heterogeneity among tumor-infiltrating T cells. Because only the TCR beta chain was sequenced and unpaired alpha chains were not captured, true repertoire diversity is likely underestimated. Repertoire overlap was found to be higher between tumor regions (mean approximately 35%) than between tumor-adjacent (around 17%) or tumor-blood (around 14%) pairs, consistent with antigen-driven expansion. The top 250 clones accounted for a significantly greater share of the repertoire in tumors than in blood (p = 0.039). The study included only four to six patients, and the authors note findings should be validated in a larger study. Because the samples were bulk and unsorted, CD4+ and CD8+ T cell repertoires could not be compared.

Using a constant-region primer and ProtoScript II reverse transcriptase, TCRbeta-specific cDNA was reverse-transcribed from 500 ng total RNA. Construction of the TCRbeta libraries relied on three nested rounds of multiplex PCR, following a slightly modified ARM-PCR procedure. Each of the first two PCR rounds ran for approximately 10 cycles and used multiplex TRBV1-TRBV30 forward primers together with a Cbeta reverse primer. A final 25-cycle PCR with Deep VentR polymerase added sample barcodes and Illumina adapters. Amplicons of 200-500 bp were gel-purified with a QIAquick gel extraction kit before sequencing. TCRbeta amplicons were sequenced on an Illumina HiSeq 2500 with 250-bp paired-end reads. In the source study's methods: Trimmomatic v0.33 was used to quality-trim the reads, and FLASH v1.2.11 was used to merge paired reads so that full CDR3 sequences could be recovered. V, D and J germline segments were assigned to the rearranged TCRbeta sequences by MiGEC v1.2.1b. Clonotype statistics and Shannon-Wiener diversity indices were computed with VDJtools v1.0.0. To reduce sampling bias, subsequent analyses other than the diversity analysis used only the 250 most abundant clonotypes in each sample. TCRdb cleaned the public reads at Q25 with fastp, built clones with MiXCR and kept in-frame beta chains. Identical CDR3 protein sequences are pooled into one entry, listed with their most common genes and DNA. In this record, the V and J calls reflect TCRdb's handling and not the investigators' own analysis. This sample comprises 20,000 to 25,000 distinct CDR3 sequences, over 65% of them detected only once. Roughly two fifths of the sample comes from the top ten.

The sequencing input was liver tumor tissue from sampling region 1. What this sample's cell subset or site label stands for: tumor region T1, superior pole. The TCR comes from a man aged 35 to 55 with primary liver carcinoma and hepatitis B virus infection. The rearranged chain carries TRBV15 and TRBJ1-5; the D gene lacks a confident call. The CDR3 amino acid sequence is: CATSHRLVGGDQPQHF. The DNA sequence follows: TGTGCCACCAGTCACCGACTCGTGGGTGGGGATCAGCCCCAGCATTTT.